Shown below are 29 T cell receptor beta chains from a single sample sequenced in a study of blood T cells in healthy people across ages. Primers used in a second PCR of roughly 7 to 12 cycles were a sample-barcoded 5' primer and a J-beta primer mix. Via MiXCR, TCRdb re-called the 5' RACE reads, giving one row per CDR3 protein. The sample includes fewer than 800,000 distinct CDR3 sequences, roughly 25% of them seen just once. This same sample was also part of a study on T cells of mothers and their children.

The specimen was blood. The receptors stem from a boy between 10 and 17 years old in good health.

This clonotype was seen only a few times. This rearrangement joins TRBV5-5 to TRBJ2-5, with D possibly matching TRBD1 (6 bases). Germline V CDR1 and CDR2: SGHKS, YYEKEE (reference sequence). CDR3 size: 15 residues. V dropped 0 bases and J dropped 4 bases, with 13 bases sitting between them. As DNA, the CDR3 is TGTGCCAGCAGCTTGGGGGATAGCAGGGGAGAGACCCAGTACTTC. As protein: CASSLGDSRGETQYF.

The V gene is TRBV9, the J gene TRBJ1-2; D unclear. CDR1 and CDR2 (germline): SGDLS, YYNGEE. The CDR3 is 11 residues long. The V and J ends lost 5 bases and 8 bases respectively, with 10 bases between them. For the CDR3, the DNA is TGTGCCAGCAGACGGGAGAGCGGCTACACCTTC. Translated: CASRRESGYTF.

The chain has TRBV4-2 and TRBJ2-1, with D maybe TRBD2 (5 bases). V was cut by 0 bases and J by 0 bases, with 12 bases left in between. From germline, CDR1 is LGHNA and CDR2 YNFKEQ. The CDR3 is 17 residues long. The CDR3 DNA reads TGTGCCAGCAGCCAAGATGGAGCGGCCAGCTCCTACAATGAGCAGTTCTTC. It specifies CASSQDGAASSYNEQFF.

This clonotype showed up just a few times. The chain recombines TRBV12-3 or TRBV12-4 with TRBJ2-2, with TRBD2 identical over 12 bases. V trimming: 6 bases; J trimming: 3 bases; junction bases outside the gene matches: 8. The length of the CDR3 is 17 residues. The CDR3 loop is CASSLTSGRSHTGELFF. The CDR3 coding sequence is TGTGCCAGCAGCTTGACTAGCGGGAGATCCCACACCGGGGAGCTGTTTTTT.

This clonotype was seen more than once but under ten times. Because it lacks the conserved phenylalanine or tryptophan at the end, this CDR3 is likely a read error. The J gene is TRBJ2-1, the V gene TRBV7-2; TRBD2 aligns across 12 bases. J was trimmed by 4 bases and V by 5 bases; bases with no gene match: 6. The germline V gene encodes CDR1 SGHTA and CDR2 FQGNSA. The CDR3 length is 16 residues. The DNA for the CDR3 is TGTGCCAGCAGCCTCGGACTAGCGGGAAGGTACAATGAGCAGTTCCTC. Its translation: CASSLGLAGRYNEQFL.

The CDR3 protein is CSVNEQFF. The CDR3 DNA reads TGCAGCGTCAATGAGCAGTTCTTC. This chain links TRBV29-1 with TRBJ2-1, with D unresolved. In germline, CDR1 is SQVTM, CDR2 ANQGSEA. CDR3 length: 8 residues. Between the trimmed V and J ends, which lost 6 bases and 6 bases, there was a span of 0 bases.

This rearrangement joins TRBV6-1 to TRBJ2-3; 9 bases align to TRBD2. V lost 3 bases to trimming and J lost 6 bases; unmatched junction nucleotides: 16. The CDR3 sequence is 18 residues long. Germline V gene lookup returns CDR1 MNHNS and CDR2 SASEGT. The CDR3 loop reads CASSEDMGSGGLGDTQYF. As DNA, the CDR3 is TGTGCCAGCAGTGAGGACATGGGTAGCGGGGGCCTCGGGGATACGCAGTATTTT.

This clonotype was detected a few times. CDR3 DNA: TGTGCCAGCAGCTACTTCCCGAGCACAGATACGCAGTATTTT. Protein sequence: CASSYFPSTDTQYF. The J gene is TRBJ2-3, the V gene TRBV5-5; no clear D gene. The CDR3 length is 14 residues. Trimming shortened V by 3 bases and J by 0 bases, and 8 bases separated the two germline ends. Germline CDR1 is SGHKS and CDR2 is YYEKEE (reference sequence). Variable domain in full (rest from reference TRBV5-5 and TRBJ2-3): DAGVTQSPTHLIKTRGQQVTLRCSPISGHKSVSWYQQVLGQGPQFIFQYYEKEERGRGNFPDRFSARQFPNYSSELNVNALLLGDSALYLCASSYFPSTDTQYFGPGTRLTVL.

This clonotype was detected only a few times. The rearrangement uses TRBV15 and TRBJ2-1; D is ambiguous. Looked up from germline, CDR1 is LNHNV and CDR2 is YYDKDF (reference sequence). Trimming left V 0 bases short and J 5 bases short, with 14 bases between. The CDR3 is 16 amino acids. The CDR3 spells CATSRDFQALDNEQFF. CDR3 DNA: TGTGCCACCAGCAGAGATTTCCAGGCTTTAGACAATGAGCAGTTCTTC.

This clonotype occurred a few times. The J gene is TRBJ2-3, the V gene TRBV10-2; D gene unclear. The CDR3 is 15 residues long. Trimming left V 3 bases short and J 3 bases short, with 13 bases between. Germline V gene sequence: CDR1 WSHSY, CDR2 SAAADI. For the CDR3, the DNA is TGCGCCAGCAGTGACCTCGTATGGCCTACAGATACGCAGTATTTT. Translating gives CASSDLVWPTDTQYF.

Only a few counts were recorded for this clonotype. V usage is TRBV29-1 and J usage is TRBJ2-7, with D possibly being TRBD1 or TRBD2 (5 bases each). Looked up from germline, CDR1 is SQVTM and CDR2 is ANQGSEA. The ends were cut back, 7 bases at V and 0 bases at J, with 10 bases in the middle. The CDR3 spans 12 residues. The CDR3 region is CSALGDSYEQYF. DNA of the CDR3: TGCAGCGCGCTGGGGGACTCCTACGAGCAGTACTTC.

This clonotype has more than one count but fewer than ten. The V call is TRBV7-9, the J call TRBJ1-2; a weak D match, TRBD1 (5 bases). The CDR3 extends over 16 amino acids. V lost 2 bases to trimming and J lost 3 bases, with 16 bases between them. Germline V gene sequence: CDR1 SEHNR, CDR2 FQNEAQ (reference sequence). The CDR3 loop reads CASSLSRDGGDYGYTF. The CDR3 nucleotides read TGTGCCAGCAGCTTAAGCAGGGACGGTGGGGACTATGGCTACACCTTC.

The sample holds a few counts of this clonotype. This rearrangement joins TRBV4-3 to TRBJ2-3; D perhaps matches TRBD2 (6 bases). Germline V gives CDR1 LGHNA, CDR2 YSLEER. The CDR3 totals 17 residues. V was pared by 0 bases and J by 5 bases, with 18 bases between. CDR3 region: CASSQEWGGVRGDTQYF. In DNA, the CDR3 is TGCGCCAGCAGCCAAGAATGGGGCGGGGTCCGAGGAGATACGCAGTATTTT.

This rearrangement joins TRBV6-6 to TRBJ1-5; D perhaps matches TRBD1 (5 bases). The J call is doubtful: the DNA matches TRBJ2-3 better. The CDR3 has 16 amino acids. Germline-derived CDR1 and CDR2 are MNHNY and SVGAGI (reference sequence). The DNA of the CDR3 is TGTGCCAGCAGTTACCCAGGGTGGAATAGCAATCAGCCCCAGTATTTT. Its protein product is CASSYPGWNSNQPQYF.

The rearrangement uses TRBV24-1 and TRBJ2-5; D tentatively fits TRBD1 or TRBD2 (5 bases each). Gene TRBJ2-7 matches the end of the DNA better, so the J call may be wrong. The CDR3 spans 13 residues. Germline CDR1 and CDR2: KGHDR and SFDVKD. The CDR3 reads CATSDIQGDEQYF. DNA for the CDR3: TGTGCCACCAGTGATATTCAGGGAGACGAGCAGTACTTC.

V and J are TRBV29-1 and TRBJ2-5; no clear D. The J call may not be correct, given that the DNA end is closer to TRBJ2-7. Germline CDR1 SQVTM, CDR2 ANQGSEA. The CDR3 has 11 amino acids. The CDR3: CSVEVGPEQYF. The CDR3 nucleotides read TGCAGCGTTGAGGTCGGACCCGAGCAGTACTTC.

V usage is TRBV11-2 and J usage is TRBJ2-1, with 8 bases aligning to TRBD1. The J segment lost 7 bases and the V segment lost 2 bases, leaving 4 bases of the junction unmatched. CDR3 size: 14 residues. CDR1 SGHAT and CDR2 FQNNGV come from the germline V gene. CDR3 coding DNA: TGTGCCAGCAGCTTACCCGGGGACAGGAATGAGCAGTTCTTC. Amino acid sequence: CASSLPGDRNEQFF. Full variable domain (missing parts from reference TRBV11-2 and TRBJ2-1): EAGVAQSPRYKIIEKRQSVAFWCNPISGHATLYWYQQILGQGPKLLIQFQNNGVVDDSQLPKDRFSAERLKGVDSTLKIQPAKLEDSAVYLCASSLPGDRNEQFFGPGTRLTVL.

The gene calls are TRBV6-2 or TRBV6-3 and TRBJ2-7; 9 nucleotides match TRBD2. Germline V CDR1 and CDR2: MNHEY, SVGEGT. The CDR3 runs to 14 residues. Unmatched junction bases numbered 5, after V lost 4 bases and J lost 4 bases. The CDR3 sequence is CASSWVTSGYEQYF. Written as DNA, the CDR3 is TGTGCCAGCAGTTGGGTGACTAGCGGATACGAGCAGTACTTC.

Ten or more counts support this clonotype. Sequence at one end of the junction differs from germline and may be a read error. CDR3 bases: TGTGCCAGCAGTCCGGGCCTTAGCTCCTACGAGCAGTACTTC. Amino acid sequence: CASSPGLSSYEQYF. The rearrangement joins TRBV4-3 to TRBJ2-5; D not certain. TRBJ2-7 explains the end of the DNA better; the J call may be wrong. The CDR3 has 14 residues. Germline V lookup: CDR1 LGHNA, CDR2 YSLEER.

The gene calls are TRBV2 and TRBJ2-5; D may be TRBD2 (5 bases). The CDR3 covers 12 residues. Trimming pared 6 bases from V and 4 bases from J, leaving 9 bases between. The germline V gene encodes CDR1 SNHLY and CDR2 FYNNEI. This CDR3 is CASRPRGETQYF. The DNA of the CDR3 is TGTGCCAGCAGACCCCGGGGAGAGACCCAGTACTTC.

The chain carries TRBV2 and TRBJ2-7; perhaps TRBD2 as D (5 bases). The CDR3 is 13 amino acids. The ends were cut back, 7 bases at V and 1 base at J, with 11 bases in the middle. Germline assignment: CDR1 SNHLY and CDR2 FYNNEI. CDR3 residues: CASKGGGSYEQYF. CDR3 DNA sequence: TGTGCCAGCAAAGGAGGAGGATCCTACGAGCAGTACTTC.

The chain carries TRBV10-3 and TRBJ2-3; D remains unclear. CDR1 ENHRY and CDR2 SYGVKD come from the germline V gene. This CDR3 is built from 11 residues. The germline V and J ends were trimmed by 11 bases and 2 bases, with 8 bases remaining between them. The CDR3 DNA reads TGTGCCGTTAAGATCACAGATACGCAGTATTTT. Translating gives CAVKITDTQYF.

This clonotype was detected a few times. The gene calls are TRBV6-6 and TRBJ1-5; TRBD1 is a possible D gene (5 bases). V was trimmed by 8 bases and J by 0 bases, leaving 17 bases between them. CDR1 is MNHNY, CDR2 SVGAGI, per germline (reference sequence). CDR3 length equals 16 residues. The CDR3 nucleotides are TGTGCCAGCGTTGATGGGGGGGTTTATAGCAATCAGCCCCAGCATTTT. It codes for CASVDGGVYSNQPQHF.

The CDR3 bases are TGTGCCACCAGTGATCCTGGACAGGGGGACACCGGGGAGCTGTTTTTT. Translation gives CATSDPGQGDTGELFF. The chain couples TRBV24-1 to TRBJ2-2; TRBD1 matches 10 bases. V was clipped by 3 bases and J by 3 bases; unmatched bases: 3. This CDR3 region has 16 residues. Germline loops: CDR1 KGHDR, CDR2 SFDVKD.

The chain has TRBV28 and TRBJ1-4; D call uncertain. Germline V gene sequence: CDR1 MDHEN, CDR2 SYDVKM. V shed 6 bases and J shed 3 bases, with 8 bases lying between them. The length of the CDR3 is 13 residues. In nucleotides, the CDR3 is TGTGCCAGCAGGCCTTCGGCTAATGAAAAACTGTTTTTT. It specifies CASRPSANEKLFF.

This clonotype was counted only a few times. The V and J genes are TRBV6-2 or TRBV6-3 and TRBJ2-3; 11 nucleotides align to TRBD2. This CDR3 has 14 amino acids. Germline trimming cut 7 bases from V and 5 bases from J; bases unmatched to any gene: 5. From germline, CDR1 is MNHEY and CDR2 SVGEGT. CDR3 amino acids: CASILTSGIDTQYF. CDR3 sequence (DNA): TGTGCCAGCATTCTGACTAGCGGGATAGATACGCAGTATTTT.

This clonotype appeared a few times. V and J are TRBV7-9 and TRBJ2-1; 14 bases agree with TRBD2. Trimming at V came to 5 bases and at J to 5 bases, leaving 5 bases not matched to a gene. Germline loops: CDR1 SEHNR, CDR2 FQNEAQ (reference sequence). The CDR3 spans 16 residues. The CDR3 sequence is CASSRTSGRTHNEQFF. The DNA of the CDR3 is TGTGCCAGCAGCCGGACTAGCGGGAGGACCCACAATGAGCAGTTCTTC.

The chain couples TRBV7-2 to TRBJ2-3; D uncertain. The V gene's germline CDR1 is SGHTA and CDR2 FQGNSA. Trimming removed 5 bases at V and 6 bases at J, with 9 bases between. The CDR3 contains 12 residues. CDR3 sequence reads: CASSPLLDTQYF. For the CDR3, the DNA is TGTGCCAGCAGCCCCCTCCTCGATACGCAGTATTTT.

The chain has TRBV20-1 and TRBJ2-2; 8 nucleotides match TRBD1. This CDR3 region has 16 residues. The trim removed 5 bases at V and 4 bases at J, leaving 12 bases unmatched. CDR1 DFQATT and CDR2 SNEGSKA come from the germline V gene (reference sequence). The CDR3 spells CSASKGGTGITGELFF. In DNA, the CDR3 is TGCAGTGCTTCGAAGGGTGGGACAGGAATCACCGGGGAGCTGTTTTTT.